The 8 T cell receptor beta chains presented below share a single source sample, sequenced in a study of T cells after yellow fever vaccination. A single record per CDR3 protein comes from TCRdb applying MiXCR to the 5' RACE reads. This table has about 350,000 distinct CDR3 sequences, around 12% appearing once. The source material was CD4+ T cells sorted from PBMCs, sampled 15 days after the yellow fever booster vaccination. Receptors originate from a man younger than 35 who received the YFV17D yellow fever vaccine.

This chain connects TRBV7-3 to TRBJ2-2; possibly TRBD2 for D (6 bases). Looked up from germline, CDR1 is SGHTA and CDR2 is FQGTGA. The CDR3 is 14 amino acids. Trimming left V 5 bases short and J 6 bases short, with 13 bases between. The CDR3 here is CASSPFREAGELFF. CDR3 in DNA: TGTGCCAGCAGCCCGTTCAGGGAGGCCGGGGAGCTGTTTTTT.

There are a few counts of this clonotype. V gene TRBV28 combines with J gene TRBJ1-2; tentatively, D is TRBD1 (6 bases). V lost 6 bases and J lost 0, with 14 bases in between. CDR3 size: 15 residues. Germline CDR1 MDHEN, CDR2 SYDVKM. The chain's CDR3 is CASSLSGHPNYGYTF. CDR3 coding DNA: TGTGCCAGCAGCCTCTCGGGACATCCTAACTATGGCTACACCTTC.

This clonotype was observed a few times. In DNA form, the CDR3 reads TGTGCCAGCAGCTTAGAGGCAAGGGAAGAGCAGTTCTTC. This codes for CASSLEAREEQFF. V is TRBV11-1 and J is TRBJ2-1; D is unclear. Looked up from germline, CDR1 is SGHAT and CDR2 is FQDESV (reference sequence). Deletions cut 1 base from V and 10 bases from J, with 11 bases between. This CDR3 has 13 residues.

This clonotype occurred a few times. This sequence joins TRBV2 and TRBJ2-7; 7 nucleotides align to TRBD2. Trimming removed 3 bases from V and 5 bases from J; junction bases left unmatched: 1. This CDR3 region has 12 residues. Germline CDR1 SNHLY, CDR2 FYNNEI. In DNA, the CDR3 is TGTGCCAGCAGTGAGGGGGGGAACGAGCAGTACGTC. Encoded protein: CASSEGGNEQYV.

This clonotype has a count of ten or more. The chain uses TRBV7-9 and TRBJ2-3; the match to TRBD2 covers 8 bases. J lost 4 bases, V lost 5 bases, and 11 bases had no gene match. Germline CDR1 is SEHNR and CDR2 is FQNEAQ (reference sequence). CDR3 length: 16 amino acids. In DNA, the CDR3 is TGTGCCAGCAGCCCCCGGAGGGCGGGGGGTTCAGATACGCAGTATTTT. Its protein product is CASSPRRAGGSDTQYF.

V is TRBV7-6 and J is TRBJ2-3; no definite D call. The V and J ends lost 5 bases and 4 bases respectively, with 10 bases between them. The CDR3 sequence is 13 residues long. Germline V lookup: CDR1 SGHVS, CDR2 FNYEAQ. The CDR3 nucleotides are TGTGCCAGCAGCCCCCACAAGGCAGATACGCAGTATTTT. Its translation: CASSPHKADTQYF.

This clonotype appeared a few times. The chain carries TRBV7-2 and TRBJ2-7, with D perhaps being TRBD1 or TRBD2 (5 bases each). Germline V gene data show CDR1 as SGHTA and CDR2 as FQGNSA. The CDR3 is 14 residues long. Trimming took off 1 base at V and 4 bases at J, with 11 bases between the two ends. In DNA form, the CDR3 reads TGTGCCAGCAGCTTAGGGGGGACCCTTTACGAGCAGTACGTC. Amino acid sequence: CASSLGGTLYEQYV.

The chain links TRBV18 to TRBJ2-2, with 7 bases matching TRBD1. With 3 bases clipped from V and 1 base from J, the junction kept 5 bases outside the gene matches. CDR1 is KGHSH and CDR2 is LQKENI in the germline V gene. The CDR3 covers 16 residues. CDR3 sequence (DNA): TGTGCCAGCTCACCCCTCGGACAGGAGAACACCGGGGAGCTGTTTTTT. Translated, it gives CASSPLGQENTGELFF.